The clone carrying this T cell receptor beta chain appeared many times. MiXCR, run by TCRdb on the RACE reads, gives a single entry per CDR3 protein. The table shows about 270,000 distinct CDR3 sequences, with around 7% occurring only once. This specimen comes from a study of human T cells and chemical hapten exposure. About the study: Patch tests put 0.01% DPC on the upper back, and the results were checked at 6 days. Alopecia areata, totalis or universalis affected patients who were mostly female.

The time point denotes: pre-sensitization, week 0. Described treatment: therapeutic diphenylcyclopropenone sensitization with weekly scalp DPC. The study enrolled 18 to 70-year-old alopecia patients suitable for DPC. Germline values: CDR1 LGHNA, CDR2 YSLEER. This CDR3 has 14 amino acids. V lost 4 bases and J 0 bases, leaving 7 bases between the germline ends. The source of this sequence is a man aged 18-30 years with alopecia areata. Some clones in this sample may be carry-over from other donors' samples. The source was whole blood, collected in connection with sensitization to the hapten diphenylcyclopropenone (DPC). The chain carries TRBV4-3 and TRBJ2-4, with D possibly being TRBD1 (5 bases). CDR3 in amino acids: CASSPTVAKNIQYF. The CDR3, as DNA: TGCGCCAGCAGCCCGACAGTAGCCAAAAACATTCAGTACTTC.